The 19 T cell receptor beta chains listed next were all sequenced from one sample in a study of blood T cell repertoires in COVID-19. Clones were read by immunoSEQ multiplex PCR, and TCRdb kept only the in-frame ones, dropping some. The table records 140,000 or so clones, about 85% of them present only once. Sequenced material: peripheral blood. Receptor source: a woman in her seventies with COVID-19, enrolled during active disease.

The V call is TRBV15, the J call TRBJ2-6; 7 nucleotides agree with TRBD1. The germline CDR1 and CDR2 sequences are LNHNV and YYDKDF (reference sequence). The CDR3 consists of 16 residues. The V segment lost 1 base and the J segment 2 bases; nucleotides outside the gene matches: 2. The CDR3 coding sequence is TGTGCCACCAGCAGAGTAACAGGGGCTGGGGCCAACGTCCTGACTTTC. This codes for CATSRVTGAGANVLTF.

V usage is TRBV6-5 and J usage is TRBJ1-6, with D possibly matching TRBD1 (5 bases). This CDR3 region has 13 residues. CDR1 and CDR2 from the germline V gene are MNHEY and SVGAGI. The V end was cut by 5 bases, the J end by 10 bases, with 12 bases between. The CDR3 spells CASSMKDISPLHF. The CDR3 DNA sequence: TGTGCCAGCAGTATGAAGGACATCTCACCCCTCCACTTT.

This sequence joins TRBV2 and TRBJ1-2; TRBD1 agrees at 7 bases. Germline V gene lookup returns CDR1 SNHLY and CDR2 FYNNEI. Losses at the gene ends were 5 bases for V and 0 bases for J; bases not matched to a gene: 3. The CDR3 contains 14 residues. The CDR3 loop is CASSRQGTNYGYTF. Written as DNA, the CDR3 is TGTGCCAGCAGTCGACAGGGAACTAACTATGGCTACACCTTC.

This clone was detected ten times or more. This sequence joins TRBV6-2 or TRBV6-3 and TRBJ2-3, with 15 bases that match TRBD2. Germline loops: CDR1 MNHEY, CDR2 SVGEGT. V dropped 6 bases and J dropped 4; count of bases not matched to a gene: 5. The CDR3 is made up of 16 amino acids. CDR3 loop: CASSRTSGGGSDTQYF. For the CDR3, the DNA is TGTGCCAGCAGCCGGACTAGCGGGGGGGGTTCAGATACGCAGTATTTT.

The CDR3 spells CASSLALTGGTEAFF. Here the CDR3 DNA reads TGTGCCAGCAGCTTAGCCCTGACAGGGGGCACTGAAGCTTTCTTT. J is TRBJ1-1 and V is TRBV7-9; 9 nucleotides line up with TRBD1. The J segment lost 4 bases and the V segment lost 0 bases, leaving 3 bases of the junction unmatched. Germline CDR1 SEHNR, CDR2 FQNEAQ (reference sequence). The CDR3 totals 15 residues.

J is TRBJ1-4 and V is TRBV2; the D is unclear. Germline assignment: CDR1 SNHLY and CDR2 FYNNEI. Trimming left V 0 bases short and J 10 bases short, with 9 bases between. The CDR3 is 13 residues long. Here the CDR3 DNA reads TGTGCCAGCAGTGAAGCGGCGCTAGCAAAACTGTTTTTT. This gives the protein CASSEAALAKLFF.

V is TRBV13 and J is TRBJ1-1, with D possibly matching TRBD1 (6 bases). V gave up 5 bases and J gave up 2 bases, with 9 bases separating them. The CDR3 sequence is 13 residues long. CDR1 is PRHDT, CDR2 FYEKMQ, per germline (reference sequence). The CDR3 nucleotides are TGTGCCAGCAGCGGACAGTTAAACACTGAAGCTTTCTTT. This translates into CASSGQLNTEAFF.

The CDR3 here is CASSPSLGEQYF. CDR3 DNA sequence: TGCGCCAGCAGCCCGAGTCTCGGCGAGCAGTACTTC. The V and J genes are TRBV5-1 and TRBJ2-7; D unresolved. The CDR3 length is 12 residues. Germline-derived CDR1 and CDR2 are SGHRS and YFSETQ. Trimming pared 4 bases from V and 6 bases from J, leaving 11 bases between.

The CDR3 sequence is CASSSKNEQYF. The CDR3, as DNA: TGTGCCAGCAGCTCAAAAAACGAGCAGTACTTC. The chain is built from TRBV7-9 and TRBJ2-7; no firm D call. Germline CDR1 and CDR2: SEHNR and FQNEAQ (reference sequence). This CDR3 has 11 amino acids. The V end was cut by 4 bases, the J end by 5 bases, with 6 bases between.

This chain joins TRBV5-1 and TRBJ1-4, with 9 positions matching TRBD1. CDR3 length: 16 amino acids. The V segment lost 0 bases and the J segment 5 bases; nucleotides outside the gene matches: 5. CDR1 and CDR2 (germline): SGHRS, YFSETQ. The CDR3 DNA reads TGCGCCAGCAGCTTGGCCGGGACAGGGAGAAATGAAAAACTGTTTTTT. Translating it yields CASSLAGTGRNEKLFF.

This chain joins TRBV18 and TRBJ2-2; 9 nucleotides match TRBD1. Germline CDR1 and CDR2: KGHSH and LQKENI. The V and J ends lost 3 bases and 3 bases, in that order; junction bases with no gene match: 8. The CDR3 runs to 17 residues. The CDR3 spells CASSPLGQGSDTGELFF. For the CDR3, the DNA is TGTGCCAGCTCACCCCTGGGACAGGGTTCGGACACCGGGGAGCTGTTTTTT.

The J gene is TRBJ2-1, the V gene TRBV11-1, with D maybe TRBD2 (6 bases). CDR1 and CDR2 (germline): SGHAT, FQDESV (reference sequence). CDR3 length: 13 amino acids. The V end was cut by 5 bases, the J end by 7 bases, with 12 bases between. As DNA, the CDR3 is TGTGCCAGCAGCGGGACTCGGAGGAATGAGCAGTTCTTC. This encodes CASSGTRRNEQFF.

J is TRBJ2-3 and V is TRBV11-2; 9 nucleotides agree with TRBD2. In germline, CDR1 is SGHAT, CDR2 FQNNGV. CDR3 size: 17 residues. V shed 0 bases and J 7 bases; nucleotides not matched to a gene: 11. The CDR3 sequence is CASSLEGVRGGVNTQYF. CDR3 bases: TGTGCCAGCAGCTTAGAGGGGGTGCGGGGGGGCGTGAATACGCAGTATTTT.

The chain is built from TRBV24-1 and TRBJ2-2; TRBD1 is a possible D gene (5 bases). Trimming removed 1 base at V and 0 bases at J, with 11 bases between. CDR1 and CDR2 (germline): KGHDR, SFDVKD. The CDR3 runs 17 residues. CDR3 in DNA: TGTGCCACCAGTGATTTAGGAAAAGGGGCGAACACCGGGGAGCTGTTTTTT. Protein sequence: CATSDLGKGANTGELFF.

The V gene is TRBV12-3 or TRBV12-4, the J gene TRBJ1-1; D may be TRBD1 (6 bases). The V end lost 5 bases, the J end lost 9 bases, and 16 bases lay between the germline ends. The CDR3 length is 13 residues. For the CDR3, the DNA is TGTGCCAGCAGTCCCCCCGGGACACTAAAAGCTTTCTTT. Translated: CASSPPGTLKAFF.

This clone was observed once. The V and J genes are TRBV7-3 and TRBJ2-2, with TRBD1 identical over 7 bases. Unmatched junction bases numbered 6, after V lost 5 bases and J lost 6 bases. The germline V gene encodes CDR1 SGHTA and CDR2 FQGTGA. The CDR3 has 14 residues. CDR3 region: CASSQTGAAGELFF. DNA of the CDR3: TGTGCCAGCAGCCAAACAGGGGCAGCCGGGGAGCTGTTTTTT. Drawing the rest from reference TRBV7-3 and TRBJ2-2, the complete variable domain is GAGVSQTPSNKVTEKGKYVELRCDPISGHTALYWYRQSLGQGPEFLIYFQGTGAADDSGLPNDRFFAVRPEGSVSTLKIQRTERGDSAVYLCASSQTGAAGELFFGEGSRLTVL.

This chain joins TRBV21-1 and TRBJ1-2; TRBD1 is the table's D call and was not checked against the DNA. TRBV21-1 is recorded as a pseudogene. This CDR3 spans 16 amino acids. CDR3 nucleotide sequence: TGTGCCAGCAGCTTACACTTCTACAGGGTAGGCTATGGCTACACCTTC. Translated, it gives CASSLHFYRVGYGYTF.

V is TRBV5-1 and J is TRBJ1-1; D gene uncertain. Germline-derived CDR1 and CDR2 are SGHRS and YFSETQ. V was pared by 1 base and J by 4 bases, with 8 bases between. The CDR3 length is 13 residues. CDR3 bases: TGCGCCAGCAGCTTGCCCGGAGGCACTGAAGCTTTCTTT. As protein: CASSLPGGTEAFF.

The chain carries TRBV7-8 and TRBJ2-5; TRBD1 might be the D (6 bases). Trimming took 5 bases from V and 5 from J, leaving 15 bases between them. Germline CDR1 and CDR2: SGHVS and FQNEAQ. The CDR3 covers 14 residues. The CDR3 reads CASSRQGSRETQYF. The CDR3 nucleotides read TGTGCCAGCAGCCGTCAGGGGTCGAGGGAGACCCAGTACTTC. Full variable domain (rest looked up from reference TRBV7-8 and TRBJ2-5): GAGVSQSPRYKVAKRGQDVALRCDPISGHVSLFWYQQALGQGPEFLTYFQNEAQLDKSGLPSDRFFAERPEGSVSTLKIQRTQQEDSAVYLCASSRQGSRETQYFGPGTRLLVL.